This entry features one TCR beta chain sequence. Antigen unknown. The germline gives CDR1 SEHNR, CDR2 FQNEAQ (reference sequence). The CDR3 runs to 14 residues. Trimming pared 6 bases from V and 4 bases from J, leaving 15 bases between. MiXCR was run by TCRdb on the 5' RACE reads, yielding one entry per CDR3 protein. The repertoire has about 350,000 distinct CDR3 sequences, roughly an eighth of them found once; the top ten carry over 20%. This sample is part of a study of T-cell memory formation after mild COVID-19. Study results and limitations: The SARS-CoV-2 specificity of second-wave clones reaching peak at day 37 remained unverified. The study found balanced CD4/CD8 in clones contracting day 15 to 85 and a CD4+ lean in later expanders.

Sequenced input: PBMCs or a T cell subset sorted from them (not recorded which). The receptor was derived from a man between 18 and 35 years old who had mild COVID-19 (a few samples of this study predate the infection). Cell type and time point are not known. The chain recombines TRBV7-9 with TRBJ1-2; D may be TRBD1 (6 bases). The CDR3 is CASRLPGAGYGYTF. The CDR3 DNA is TGTGCCAGCAGGCTTCCGGGGGCAGGCTATGGCTACACCTTC.